This entry features one T cell receptor (beta chain) sequence. Its matching antigen is unknown. Method: immunoSEQ multiplex PCR; TCRdb's copy keeps in-frame clones and lacks some. The sample lists about 68,000 clones; about four fifths were seen once. These data come from a study of a mutant IDH1 vaccine in newly diagnosed glioma. The wider study: The study started vaccination 4-6 weeks after radiotherapy alone, or with temozolomide cycles. The therapy given earlier, which was standard therapy, consisted of radiotherapy, temozolomide, or both, and most of the patients received both.

Noted time point: week 35, safety follow-up. What each vaccine dose contained was 300 ug of mutant IDH1 20-mer peptide, accompanied by topical imiquimod. The receptor was isolated from a man younger than 30 with glioma. Sequencing was performed on PBMCs, taken from a glioma patient whose treatment included an IDH1 peptide vaccine.

Here the CDR3 reads CARSPVVDEQFF. CDR3 nucleotides: TGTGCCAGGTCACCTGTAGTGGATGAGCAGTTCTTC. J is TRBJ2-1 and V is TRBV30, with D uncertain. V lost 8 bases to trimming and J lost 8 bases, with 16 bases between them. The CDR3 length is 12 residues. Germline-derived CDR1 and CDR2 are GTSNPN and SVGIG (reference sequence).